The entry below gives a single T cell receptor beta chain sequence along with its context. The sample is drawn from a study of cytomegalovirus exposure and HLA in healthy donors. Assay used: immunoSEQ multiplex PCR; TCRdb lists only in-frame clones, some missing. The repertoire holds approximately 270,000 clones, 80% to 90% seen once, with over 0.95% in the top ten. This clonotype was sampled from a young woman in good health and CMV-seronegative. Sequencing was done on a sample of PBMCs.

CDR3 sequence reads: CASSPLDSNYGYTF. Here the CDR3 DNA reads TGCGCCAGCAGCCCACTCGACAGTAACTATGGCTACACCTTC. This chain links TRBV4-3 with TRBJ1-2; the D gene is possibly TRBD1 (5 bases). Trimming removed 4 bases from V and 1 base from J, with 10 bases in between. CDR3 size: 14 residues. Germline CDR1 and CDR2: LGHNA and YSLEER.